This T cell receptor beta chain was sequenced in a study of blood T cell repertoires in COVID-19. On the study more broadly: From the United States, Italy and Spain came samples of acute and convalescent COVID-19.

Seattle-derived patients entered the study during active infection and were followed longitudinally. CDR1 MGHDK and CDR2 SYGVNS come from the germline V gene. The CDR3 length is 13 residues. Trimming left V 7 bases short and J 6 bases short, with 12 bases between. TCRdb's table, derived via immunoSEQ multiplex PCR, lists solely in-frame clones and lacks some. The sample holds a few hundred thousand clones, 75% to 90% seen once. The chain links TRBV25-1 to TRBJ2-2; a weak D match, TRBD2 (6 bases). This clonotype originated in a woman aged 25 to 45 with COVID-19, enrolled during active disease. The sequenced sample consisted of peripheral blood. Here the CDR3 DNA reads TGTGCCAGCACCGGGAGAAACTCCGGGGAGCTGTTTTTT. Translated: CASTGRNSGELFF. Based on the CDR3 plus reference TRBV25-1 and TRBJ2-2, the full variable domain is EADIYQTPRYLVIGTGKKITLECSQTMGHDKMYWYQQDPGMELHLIHYSYGVNSTEKGDLSSESTVSRIRTEHFPLTLESARPSHTSQYLCASTGRNSGELFFGEGSRLTVL.